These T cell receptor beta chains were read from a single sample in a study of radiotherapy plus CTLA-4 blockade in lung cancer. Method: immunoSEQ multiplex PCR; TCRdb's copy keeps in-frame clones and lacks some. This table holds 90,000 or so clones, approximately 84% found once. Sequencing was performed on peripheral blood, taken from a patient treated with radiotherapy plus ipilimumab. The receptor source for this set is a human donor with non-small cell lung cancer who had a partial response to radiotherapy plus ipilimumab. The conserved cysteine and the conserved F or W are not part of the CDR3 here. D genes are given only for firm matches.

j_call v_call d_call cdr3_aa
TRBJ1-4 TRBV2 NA ASTDREKLF
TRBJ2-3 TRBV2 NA ASSARTTSTDTQY
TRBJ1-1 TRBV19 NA ATISTTGWRAF
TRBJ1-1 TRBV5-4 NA ASSLMGSRTEAF
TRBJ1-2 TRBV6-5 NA ASSYSGGDYGYT
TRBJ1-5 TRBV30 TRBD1 AWSFPDRVGQPQH
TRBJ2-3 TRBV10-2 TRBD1 ASKRQGSTDTQY
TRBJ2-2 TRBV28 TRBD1 ASSSITGVTGELF
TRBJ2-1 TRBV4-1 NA ASSQEGSGTYNEQF
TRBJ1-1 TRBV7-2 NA ASSLGDRRSAEAF
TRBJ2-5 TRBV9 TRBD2 ASSLASGSPQY